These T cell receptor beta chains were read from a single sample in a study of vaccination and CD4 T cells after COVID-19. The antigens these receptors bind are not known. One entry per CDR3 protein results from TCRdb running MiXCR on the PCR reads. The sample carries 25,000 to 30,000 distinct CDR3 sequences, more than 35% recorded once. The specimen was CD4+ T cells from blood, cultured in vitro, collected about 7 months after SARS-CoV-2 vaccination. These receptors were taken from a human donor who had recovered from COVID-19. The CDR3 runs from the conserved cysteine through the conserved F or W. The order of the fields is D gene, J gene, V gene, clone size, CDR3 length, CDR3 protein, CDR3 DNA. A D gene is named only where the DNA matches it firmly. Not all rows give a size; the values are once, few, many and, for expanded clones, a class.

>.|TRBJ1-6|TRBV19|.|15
CASSARGSDNSPLHF
TGTGCCAGTAGTGCCAGGGGAAGCGATAATTCACCCCTCCACTTT
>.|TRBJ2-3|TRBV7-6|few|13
CASSLQITDTQYF
TGTGCCAGCAGCTTACAAATCACAGATACGCAGTATTTT
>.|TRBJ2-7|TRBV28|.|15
CASSRSRGRYYEQYF
TGTGCCAGCAGTCGTAGCAGAGGGAGGTACTACGAGCAGTACTTC
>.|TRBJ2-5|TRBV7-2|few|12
CASSRGQETQYF
TGTGCCAGCAGCAGGGGACAAGAGACCCAGTACTTC
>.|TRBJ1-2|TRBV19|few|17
CASSTLVPSQGRWGYTF
TGTGCCAGTAGTACCTTAGTCCCTTCACAGGGAAGGTGGGGCTACACCTTC
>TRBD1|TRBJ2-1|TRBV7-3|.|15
CASSSDRGSYNEQFF
TGTGCCAGCAGCTCCGACAGGGGGTCCTACAATGAGCAGTTCTTC
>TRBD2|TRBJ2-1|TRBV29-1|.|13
CSVGLAVRNEQFF
TGCAGCGTTGGACTAGCGGTGAGGAATGAGCAGTTCTTC
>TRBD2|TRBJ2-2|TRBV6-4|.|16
CASSDSTSGDTGELFF
TGTGCCAGCAGTGACTCGACTAGCGGGGACACCGGGGAGCTGTTTTTT
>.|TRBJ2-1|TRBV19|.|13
CASSMGRLGEQFF
TGTGCCAGTAGTATGGGCCGCCTTGGGGAGCAGTTCTTC
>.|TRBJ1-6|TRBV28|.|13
CASMVQGNSPLHF
TGTGCCAGCATGGTCCAGGGTAACTCACCCCTCCACTTT
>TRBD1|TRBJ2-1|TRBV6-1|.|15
CASSPWGQGRGEQFF
TGTGCCAGCAGTCCCTGGGGACAGGGACGGGGCGAGCAGTTCTTC